Shown below are 29 T cell receptor beta chains from a single sample sequenced in a study of T cells in Graves' hyperthyroidism and ophthalmopathy. RNA transcripts provided the source from which TCR beta CDR3 regions were amplified. First-round RT-PCR targeting the TCR CDR3 was performed with the HTBI primer set. TCRdb reprocessed the multiplex PCR reads with MiXCR, giving one entry per CDR3 protein. This table holds fewer than 550,000 distinct CDR3 sequences, approximately 25% found once. The sample taken for sequencing was blood. The receptors were gathered from a woman younger than 45 with Graves' ophthalmopathy.

At least ten counts were recorded for this clonotype. The junction differs from germline at one of its ends, possibly a read error. This chain links TRBV6-1 with TRBJ2-7; perhaps TRBD2 as D (6 bases). CDR3 length: 14 amino acids. Germline V gives CDR1 MNHNS, CDR2 SASEGT. The CDR3, as DNA: TGTGCCAGCAGTCCCCGGGGGACCTCCTGCGAGCAGTACTTC. This codes for CASSPRGTSCEQYF.

The genes are TRBV7-2 and TRBJ2-5; perhaps TRBD1 as D (5 bases). The germline V gene encodes CDR1 SGHTA and CDR2 FQGNSA. The CDR3 runs to 15 residues. V lost 5 bases and J lost 5, with 18 bases in between. In nucleotides, the CDR3 is TGTGCCAGCAGCCGAAGTTCAGCCAGGGCCGAGACCCAGTACTTC. It translates to CASSRSSARAETQYF.

The gene calls are TRBV5-1 and TRBJ2-2; a weak D match, TRBD1 (6 bases). CDR3 length: 17 residues. Germline CDR1 reads SGHRS; CDR2 reads YFSETQ. V was pared by 3 bases and J by 5 bases, with 20 bases between. The CDR3 sequence: CASSWRSGDTGTGELFF. The CDR3 DNA reads as TGCGCCAGCAGCTGGAGAAGTGGAGATACAGGGACCGGGGAGCTGTTTTTT. The full variable domain, rest sourced from reference TRBV5-1 and TRBJ2-2, is KAGVTQTPRYLIKTRGQQVTLSCSPISGHRSVSWYQQTPGQGLQFLFEYFSETQRNKGNFPGRFSGRQFSNSRSEMNVSTLELGDSALYLCASSWRSGDTGTGELFFGEGSRLTVL.

This clonotype was observed at least ten times. V gene TRBV28 combines with J gene TRBJ2-6; no reliable D call. V lost 4 bases and J lost 2, with 12 bases in between. The germline V gene has CDR1 MDHEN and CDR2 SYDVKM. This CDR3 has 16 amino acids. CDR3 DNA sequence: TGTGCCAGCAGTTCCAGGACCCTACCTGGGGCCAACGTCCTGACTTTC. Translated: CASSSRTLPGANVLTF.

This rearrangement joins TRBV6-2 or TRBV6-3 to TRBJ2-7; TRBD2 matches 12 bases. Germline lookup yields CDR1 MNHEY and CDR2 SVGEGT. The CDR3 extends over 16 amino acids. V dropped 6 bases and J dropped 0; count of bases not matched to a gene: 6. The CDR3 sequence is CASRGLAGPTSYEQYF. The CDR3 nucleotides are TGTGCCAGCAGAGGACTAGCGGGACCAACCTCCTACGAGCAGTACTTC.

This clonotype turned up a few times. The V gene is TRBV20-1, the J gene TRBJ1-5; tentatively, D is TRBD1 (6 bases). V was clipped by 6 bases and J by 5 bases, with 14 bases between them. The CDR3 is 13 amino acids. Germline V CDR1 and CDR2: DFQATT, SNEGSKA (reference sequence). The chain's CDR3 is CSAGGQDHQPQHF. Written as DNA, the CDR3 is TGCAGTGCCGGGGGGCAGGACCATCAGCCCCAGCATTTT.

The rearrangement joins TRBV28 to TRBJ1-3; maybe TRBD1 (5 bases). Germline V gene data show CDR1 as MDHEN and CDR2 as SYDVKM. The V end was cut by 5 bases, the J end by 9 bases, with 8 bases between. The CDR3 consists of 11 residues. The chain's CDR3 is CASSLQGTIYF. DNA for the CDR3: TGTGCCAGCAGTCTTCAGGGCACCATATATTTT.

This clonotype came up many times. This sequence joins TRBV12-3 or TRBV12-4 and TRBJ1-1; D is undetermined. The CDR3 is 11 amino acids. With 7 bases removed from V and 0 bases from J, the gap between germline ends came to 3 bases. This chain's CDR3 is CASTLNTEAFF. CDR3 sequence (DNA): TGTGCCAGCACTCTGAACACTGAAGCTTTCTTT.

The sample holds a few counts of this clonotype. V usage is TRBV9 and J usage is TRBJ1-1, with D unclear. With 4 bases removed from V and 3 bases from J, the gap between germline ends came to 13 bases. CDR3 length: 14 amino acids. Germline V gives CDR1 SGDLS, CDR2 YYNGEE. CDR3: CASSLRWVDTEAFF. CDR3 sequence (DNA): TGTGCCAGCAGCCTCCGTTGGGTCGACACTGAAGCTTTCTTT. Full variable domain (missing parts from reference TRBV9 and TRBJ1-1): DSGVTQTPKHLITATGQRVTLRCSPRSGDLSVYWYQQSLDQGLQFLIQYYNGEERAKGNILERFSAQQFPDLHSELNLSSLELGDSALYFCASSLRWVDTEAFFGQGTRLTVV.

The CDR3 sequence is CSARDSTGETQYF. In DNA, the CDR3 is TGCAGTGCTAGAGATAGCACAGGGGAGACCCAGTACTTC. The rearrangement uses TRBV20-1 and TRBJ2-5, with D maybe TRBD1 (6 bases). Per the germline V gene, CDR1 is DFQATT and CDR2 is SNEGSKA (reference sequence). The CDR3 totals 13 residues. V shed 0 bases and J shed 5 bases, with 10 bases lying between them.

J is TRBJ2-2 and V is TRBV5-1; D uncertain. With 2 bases removed from V and 0 bases from J, the gap between germline ends came to 11 bases. Germline V lookup: CDR1 SGHRS, CDR2 YFSETQ. CDR3 length equals 16 residues. The CDR3 loop reads CASSFLTQTNTGELFF. Here the CDR3 DNA reads TGCGCCAGCAGCTTTTTAACCCAGACGAACACCGGGGAGCTGTTTTTT.

This clonotype was seen ten or more times. V is TRBV20-1 and J is TRBJ2-7; possible D gene TRBD1, 5 bases. The CDR3 is made up of 14 amino acids. Germline V lookup: CDR1 DFQATT, CDR2 SNEGSKA (reference sequence). V lost 6 bases, J lost 2 bases, and 17 bases lay in between. CDR3 DNA sequence: TGCAGTGCCGGGTCCCTGACAGACACCTACGAGCAGTACTTC. As protein: CSAGSLTDTYEQYF.

This clonotype came up many times. The rearrangement joins TRBV6-5 to TRBJ1-1, with 7 positions matching TRBD1. Unmatched junction bases numbered 11, after V lost 7 bases and J lost 6 bases. CDR3 length: 14 amino acids. Germline V gives CDR1 MNHEY, CDR2 SVGAGI. CDR3 coding DNA: TGTGCCAGCACCCAAACCGACAGGGTCTCTGAAGCTTTCTTT. As protein: CASTQTDRVSEAFF.

Concerning this clonotype: A much larger clone is a single base away; this may be a read error. The CDR3 spells CASRNVQGPQARELFF. DNA for the CDR3: TGTGCCAGCAGAAACGTACAGGGGCCACAGGCCCGGGAGCTGTTTTTT. The V call is TRBV12-3 or TRBV12-4, the J call TRBJ2-2, with 7 positions matching TRBD1. Trimming at V came to 6 bases and at J to 9 bases, leaving 16 bases not matched to a gene. CDR3 length: 16 amino acids.

Points on this clonotype: It may be a read error: a sequence one base away is much more abundant. V gene TRBV27 combines with J gene TRBJ1-5; tentative D call: TRBD1 (6 bases). The CDR3 sequence is 14 residues long. Per germline, CDR1 MNHEY and CDR2 SMNVEV (reference sequence). This CDR3 reads CASSNLGGGQLQHF. In DNA form, the CDR3 reads TGTGCCAGCTCGAATCTGGGGGGCGGACAGCTCCAGCATTTT.

This clonotype has ten or more counts. The J gene is TRBJ2-7, the V gene TRBV12-3 or TRBV12-4; 10 bases are shared with TRBD1. V lost 6 bases, J lost 6 bases, and 11 bases stayed unmatched. The CDR3 totals 15 residues. The CDR3 DNA reads as TGTGCCAGCAGCCTCGGGACAGGGGTTTTCAGCGAGCAGTACTTC. It encodes CASSLGTGVFSEQYF.

The chain joins TRBV11-1 to TRBJ2-6; possible D gene TRBD1, 5 bases. The V end lost 7 bases, the J end lost 1 base, and 11 bases lay between the germline ends. Germline V gene data show CDR1 as SGHAT and CDR2 as FQDESV (reference sequence). This CDR3 has 15 amino acids. The CDR3 region has the DNA TGTGCCAGCACAGGGCTGCGATCTGGGGCCAACGTCCTGACTTTC. It yields the protein CASTGLRSGANVLTF.

This clonotype was recorded a few times. The chain uses TRBV6-2 or TRBV6-3 and TRBJ2-5; D may be TRBD1 or TRBD2 (6 bases each). The germline gives CDR1 MNHEY, CDR2 SVGEGT. The CDR3 consists of 13 residues. The CDR3 loop reads CALAAGEVETQYF. CDR3 sequence (DNA): TGTGCGCTTGCAGCAGGGGAGGTGGAGACCCAGTACTTC.

Ten or more counts support this clonotype. This CDR3 is CASSLAQYPGQKQPQHF. The CDR3 DNA reads as TGTGCCAGCAGCTTGGCCCAATATCCGGGACAGAAGCAGCCCCAGCATTTT. The chain employs TRBV5-4 and TRBJ1-5, with 7 bases identical to TRBD1. V lost 0 bases and J lost 7; bases outside the gene matches: 13. The CDR3 is 17 residues long. Germline CDR1 is SGHNT and CDR2 is YYREEE (reference sequence).

A note on this clonotype: It may be a read error: a sequence one base away is much more abundant. The chain uses TRBV6-5 and TRBJ2-7, with 11 bases that match TRBD2. V lost 0 bases to trimming and J lost 2 bases; unmatched junction nucleotides: 3. This CDR3 is built from 16 residues. Germline CDR1 reads MNHEY; CDR2 reads SVGAGI. The CDR3 reads CASSYSTSGSPYEQYF. In nucleotides, the CDR3 is TGTGCCAGCAGTTACTCTACTAGCGGGAGCCCCTACGAGCAGTACTTC.

The chain links TRBV6-1 to TRBJ2-5, with TRBD2 matching over 7 bases. The CDR3 covers 15 residues. V trimming: 3 bases; J trimming: 4 bases; junction bases outside the gene matches: 8. Germline CDR1 reads MNHNS; CDR2 reads SASEGT. In DNA, the CDR3 is TGTGCCAGCAGTGACCCGGGAGGCTTTAGAGAGACCCAGTACTTC. Translated: CASSDPGGFRETQYF.

This clonotype has only a few counts. V and J are TRBV4-3 and TRBJ2-5; 12 nucleotides align to TRBD2. This CDR3 comprises 15 residues. In germline, CDR1 is LGHNA, CDR2 YSLEER. V lost 4 bases and J lost 7; bases outside the gene matches: 7. Here the CDR3 reads CASSPSGGADGTQYF. Written as DNA, the CDR3 is TGCGCCAGCAGCCCTAGCGGGGGGGCCGATGGGACCCAGTACTTC.

This clonotype has ten or more counts. The chain couples TRBV24-1 to TRBJ1-1; the match to TRBD1 covers 7 bases. This CDR3 contains 13 residues. Germline V gene sequence: CDR1 KGHDR, CDR2 SFDVKD. V lost 2 bases, J lost 7 bases, and 3 bases stayed unmatched. Written as DNA, the CDR3 is TGTGCCACCAGTGATTCCCAGGGGGGTGAAGCTTTCTTT. It codes for CATSDSQGGEAFF.

This clonotype has at least ten counts. The V and J genes are TRBV2 and TRBJ1-2; D perhaps matches TRBD1 (5 bases). The CDR3 length is 13 residues. The germline V and J ends were trimmed by 6 bases and 6 bases, with 14 bases remaining between them. Germline CDR1 and CDR2: SNHLY and FYNNEI. CDR3 region: CASRDSGGDGYTF. CDR3 nucleotide sequence: TGTGCCAGCAGGGACTCCGGAGGGGATGGCTACACCTTC.

The rearrangement links TRBV11-2 to TRBJ2-2; D is unresolved. From germline, CDR1 is SGHAT and CDR2 FQNNGV. Trimming took 2 bases from V and 6 from J, leaving 4 bases between them. This CDR3 contains 12 residues. The chain's CDR3 is CASSLPAGELFF. CDR3 coding DNA: TGTGCCAGCAGCTTACCTGCCGGGGAGCTGTTTTTT.

This clonotype was seen ten or more times. CDR3 residues: CSARREPSSYEQYF. CDR3 bases: TGCAGTGCCCGGAGGGAGCCAAGCTCCTACGAGCAGTACTTC. The rearrangement uses TRBV20-1 and TRBJ2-7; D possibly corresponds to TRBD2 (6 bases). V was clipped by 6 bases and J by 0 bases, with 15 bases between them. Per germline, CDR1 DFQATT and CDR2 SNEGSKA (reference sequence). CDR3 length: 14 amino acids.

This clonotype was seen repeatedly, ten times or more. This sequence joins TRBV3-1 and TRBJ2-7; D not certain. The V end was cut by 1 base, the J end by 5 bases, with 6 bases between. This CDR3 region has 12 residues. Germline V lookup: CDR1 LGHDT, CDR2 YNNKEL (reference sequence). The CDR3 region has the DNA TGTGCCAGCAGCCAAGTGGTCAACGAGCAGTACTTC. Translating gives CASSQVVNEQYF.

There are many counts of this clonotype. V usage is TRBV7-2 and J usage is TRBJ1-3; D call uncertain. Trimming removed 8 bases from V and 4 bases from J, with 18 bases in between. The CDR3 runs 15 residues. Germline V gene data show CDR1 as SGHTA and CDR2 as FQGNSA. The CDR3 is CASSLQEGPGNTIYF. In nucleotides, the CDR3 is TGTGCCAGCTCCCTGCAGGAGGGCCCGGGAAACACCATATATTTT.

The rearrangement joins TRBV6-1 to TRBJ1-5, with D possibly TRBD1 on 6 matching bases. V was shortened by 1 base and J by 0 bases, with 10 bases between the two germline ends. Germline values: CDR1 MNHNS, CDR2 SASEGT. The CDR3 covers 16 residues. The DNA for the CDR3 is TGTGCCAGCAGTGAAGTTTACAGGGCTAGCAATCAGCCCCAGCATTTT. Translated: CASSEVYRASNQPQHF.